This T cell receptor (beta chain) is from a study of T cells in Graves' hyperthyroidism and ophthalmopathy. This CDR3 contains 16 residues. Trimming took off 2 bases at V and 0 bases at J, with 14 bases between the two ends. Germline loops: CDR1 GTSNPN, CDR2 SVGIG (reference sequence). This clonotype was detected many times. What it recognizes is unknown. Study observations and caveats: Blood shared most expanded thyroid clonotypes above 0.001. Ophthalmopathy onset followed model prediction by a median roughly 6 months.

Around 10 ml fresh peripheral blood yielded the PBMCs. TCR beta CDR3 regions were amplified from RNA. A first-round RT-PCR of the TCR CDR3 used the HTBI primer set. TCRdb used MiXCR to reprocess the multiplex PCR reads, holding one entry per CDR3 protein. The sample contains over 250,000 distinct CDR3 sequences, under 30% of which appear only once. The genes are TRBV30 and TRBJ2-4, with a tentative D call TRBD2 (5 bases). The specimen was blood. This clonotype originated in a man aged 35 to 55 with Graves' hyperthyroidism that later progressed to Graves' ophthalmopathy. DNA of the CDR3: TGTGCCTGGAGTACTGGCGACGGACTAGCCAAAAACATTCAGTACTTC. Protein sequence: CAWSTGDGLAKNIQYF.